A single sample is the source of the 25 T cell receptor beta chains below, sequenced in a study of Ad26.COV2.S vaccination and SARS-CoV-2 variants. Only in-frame clones appear in the TCRdb table, and some are missing; sequencing was by immunoSEQ multiplex PCR. Of roughly 400,000 clones in the sample, approximately 90% were seen once. As to treatment: 15 to 20 received Ad26.COV2.S at low or high dose, single or two shots; 5 received placebo; per-sample allocation not given. The investigators took samples on day 63 after the first vaccine or placebo injection. The sample in question was peripheral blood, obtained in a trial of Ad26.COV2.S vaccine versus placebo. The receptor set was obtained from a person aged 18-65 years who received the Ad26.COV2.S COVID-19 vaccine or a placebo.

CDR3 coding DNA: TGTGCCAGCAGCGCCAGCCTCGGCTTGGGGCATGAGCAGTTCTTC. Translating gives CASSASLGLGHEQFF. The V call is TRBV9, the J call TRBJ2-1, with D tentatively TRBD1 (5 bases). Germline V CDR1 and CDR2: SGDLS, YYNGEE. Trimming pared 3 bases from V and 8 bases from J, leaving 18 bases between. This CDR3 comprises 15 residues.

The gene calls are TRBV6-1 and TRBJ1-6, with D possibly matching TRBD1 (5 bases). Germline CDR1 MNHNS, CDR2 SASEGT. The CDR3 extends over 18 amino acids. V shed 4 bases and J shed 7 bases, with 23 bases lying between them. The chain's CDR3 is CASSGGIGRPSGNSPLHF. In nucleotides, the CDR3 is TGTGCCAGCAGTGGGGGGATCGGGAGACCCTCCGGGAATTCACCCCTCCACTTT.

The V and J genes are TRBV30 and TRBJ1-3; D is unresolved. The CDR3 covers 12 residues. Germline V gene sequence: CDR1 GTSNPN, CDR2 SVGIG (reference sequence). Trimming removed 2 bases from V and 0 bases from J, with 2 bases in between. For the CDR3, the DNA is TGTGCCTGGAGTTTCTCTGGAAACACCATATATTTT. It specifies CAWSFSGNTIYF.

The rearrangement links TRBV2 to TRBJ1-5, with D possibly matching TRBD1 (5 bases). The CDR3 sequence is 16 residues long. V lost 4 bases and J lost 0, with 13 bases in between. Germline CDR1 reads SNHLY; CDR2 reads FYNNEI. The CDR3 bases are TGTGCCAGCAGTGTCTGGGACCAGAATAGCAATCAGCCCCAGCATTTT. Encoded protein: CASSVWDQNSNQPQHF.

CDR3 amino acids: CASSTRTAFSGNTIYF. In DNA, the CDR3 is TGTGCCAGCAGCACTCGGACCGCGTTCTCTGGAAACACCATATATTTT. This chain joins TRBV9 and TRBJ1-3; no clear D. This CDR3 has 16 amino acids. Germline CDR1 SGDLS, CDR2 YYNGEE. V lost 4 bases and J lost 0, with 14 bases in between.

This clone was detected only once. The CDR3 nucleotides read TGCGCCAGCAGACCCTTGGGACAGACGTCCAATGAGCAGTTCTTC. Protein product: CASRPLGQTSNEQFF. The genes are TRBV4-1 and TRBJ2-1; 7 bases agree with TRBD1. With 6 bases clipped from V and 6 bases from J, the junction kept 11 bases outside the gene matches. Germline lookup yields CDR1 MGHRA and CDR2 YSYEKL. The CDR3 runs to 15 residues.

Written as DNA, the CDR3 is TGTGCCTGGAGCGGACAGGGTCTGACTGAAGCTTTCTTT. Its translation: CAWSGQGLTEAFF. The rearrangement links TRBV30 to TRBJ1-1; 8 bases fit TRBD1. Germline CDR1 and CDR2: GTSNPN and SVGIG (reference sequence). The CDR3 contains 13 residues. V gave up 3 bases and J gave up 5 bases; unmatched junction bases: 5.

This chain links TRBV9 with TRBJ2-7; D is unresolved. The germline V and J ends were trimmed by 2 bases and 2 bases, with 11 bases remaining between them. The CDR3 is made up of 14 amino acids. CDR1 is SGDLS and CDR2 is YYNGEE in the germline V gene. CDR3 sequence (DNA): TGTGCCAGCAGCGTGGCGTACGGCCCCTACGAGCAGTACTTC. Translation gives CASSVAYGPYEQYF. The variable domain in full, with the rest retrieved from reference TRBV9 and TRBJ2-7, is DSGVTQTPKHLITATGQRVTLRCSPRSGDLSVYWYQQSLDQGLQFLIQYYNGEERAKGNILERFSAQQFPDLHSELNLSSLELGDSALYFCASSVAYGPYEQYFGPGTRLTVT.

The table lists this clone with a count of one. The chain links TRBV3-1 (or the pseudogene TRBV3-2) to TRBJ2-3, with 12 bases fitting TRBD2. With 3 bases clipped from V and 1 base from J, the junction kept 8 bases outside the gene matches. The V gene's germline CDR1 is LGHDT and CDR2 YNNKEL (reference sequence). The CDR3 totals 18 residues. CDR3 DNA: TGTGCCAGCAGCCAGGACCGACTAGCGGGGGCCCGCACAGATACGCAGTATTTT. Residues: CASSQDRLAGARTDTQYF.

The chain has TRBV5-1 and TRBJ2-3; the D gene could be TRBD1 or TRBD2 (7 bases each). The CDR3 is 15 amino acids. With 7 bases removed from V and 6 bases from J, the gap between germline ends came to 21 bases. Per germline, CDR1 SGHRS and CDR2 YFSETQ. In DNA form, the CDR3 reads TGCGCCAGCTCGCCTAGCGGCAGGGGGGCGGATACGCAGTATTTT. Its protein is CASSPSGRGADTQYF. The whole variable domain, remainder taken from reference TRBV5-1 and TRBJ2-3, is KAGVTQTPRYLIKTRGQQVTLSCSPISGHRSVSWYQQTPGQGLQFLFEYFSETQRNKGNFPGRFSGRQFSNSRSEMNVSTLELGDSALYLCASSPSGRGADTQYFGPGTRLTVL.

This chain connects TRBV11-2 to TRBJ1-2, with 7 bases identical to TRBD1. CDR3 length: 16 amino acids. V lost 11 bases and J lost 6; bases outside the gene matches: 21. Germline assignment: CDR1 SGHAT and CDR2 FQNNGV. CDR3 sequence reads: CAYQDRVPILSHGYTF. For the CDR3, the DNA is TGTGCCTACCAAGACAGGGTCCCCATCCTCAGCCATGGCTACACCTTC.

V usage is TRBV6-2 or TRBV6-3 and J usage is TRBJ1-6; 8 bases fit TRBD1. This CDR3 has 19 amino acids. The ends lost 5 bases at V and 3 bases at J; junction bases unmatched: 15. Germline values: CDR1 MNHEY, CDR2 SVGEGT. The CDR3 nucleotides are TGTGCCAGCAGTCCACGGACAGGGCTTTGGACGGACTATAATTCACCCCTCCACTTT. Amino acid sequence: CASSPRTGLWTDYNSPLHF.

This clone was detected a few times. The chain combines TRBV27 with TRBJ1-2, with 8 bases that match TRBD1. From germline, CDR1 is MNHEY and CDR2 SMNVEV (reference sequence). V shed 5 bases, J shed 8 bases, and the junction held 10 bases outside the gene matches. The CDR3 sequence is 14 residues long. The CDR3 nucleotides are TGTGCCAGCAGTCTACAACAGGGGGGGCGCGGCTACACCTTC. This codes for CASSLQQGGRGYTF.

The V call is TRBV18, the J call TRBJ1-2; D is uncertain. Trimming pared 3 bases from V and 2 bases from J, leaving 7 bases between. Per the germline V gene, CDR1 is KGHSH and CDR2 is LQKENI. The CDR3 consists of 13 residues. CDR3 in DNA: TGTGCCAGCTCACCCGGGAACAACTATGGCTACACCTTC. It specifies CASSPGNNYGYTF.

V and J are TRBV11-2 and TRBJ2-3; 9 bases match TRBD2. There are 16 residues in the CDR3. J gave up 0 bases and V 1 base, and 2 bases lay outside the gene matches. Germline CDR1 is SGHAT and CDR2 is FQNNGV. CDR3 nucleotide sequence: TGTGCCAGCAGCTTAGTGCGGGGGGGAAGCACAGATACGCAGTATTTT. Translated: CASSLVRGGSTDTQYF.

The rearrangement joins TRBV7-9 to TRBJ2-7; 7 nucleotides align to TRBD2. This CDR3 has 16 residues. V dropped 3 bases and J dropped 3; count of bases not matched to a gene: 11. Germline V lookup: CDR1 SEHNR, CDR2 FQNEAQ (reference sequence). The CDR3 here is CASSFDGGRLNYEQYF. The CDR3 coding sequence is TGTGCCAGCAGCTTTGATGGCGGGAGACTCAACTACGAGCAGTACTTC.

This chain joins TRBV28 and TRBJ2-7; 9 bases agree with TRBD1. With V trimmed by 6 bases and J by 1 base, 10 bases remained unmatched. Germline lookup yields CDR1 MDHEN and CDR2 SYDVKM. This CDR3 has 16 amino acids. The CDR3 DNA sequence: TGTGCCAGCAGGCTTTCGGGACAGGGATTTTCCTACGAGCAGTACTTC. Amino acid sequence: CASRLSGQGFSYEQYF.

The chain joins TRBV6-5 to TRBJ2-3, with 7 bases lining up with TRBD1. This CDR3 has 15 residues. Losses at the gene ends were 9 bases for V and 2 bases for J; bases not matched to a gene: 11. Germline CDR1 is MNHEY and CDR2 is SVGAGI. CDR3 protein: CASSRGRGDTDTQYF. The CDR3, as DNA: TGTGCCAGTTCAAGGGGGCGAGGGGACACAGATACGCAGTATTTT.

The DNA for the CDR3 is TGCGCCAGCAGCTTCTTGGGGGTCGGGACTGAAGCTTTCTTT. As protein: CASSFLGVGTEAFF. The V and J genes are TRBV5-1 and TRBJ1-1; D might be TRBD1 (5 bases). The V and J ends lost 2 bases and 5 bases respectively, with 13 bases between them. Germline V gives CDR1 SGHRS, CDR2 YFSETQ. The CDR3 length is 14 residues.

The genes are TRBV19 and TRBJ2-7; 8 nucleotides match TRBD2. V lost 6 bases, J lost 7 bases, and 11 bases stayed unmatched. CDR1 and CDR2 (germline): LNHDA, SQIVND (reference sequence). The CDR3 is 14 residues long. CDR3 coding DNA: TGTGCCAGTAGCCGTCGCGGGGGGCCGGATGAGCAGTACTTC. Its translation is CASSRRGGPDEQYF.

The chain is built from TRBV9 and TRBJ2-5, with TRBD2 matching 10 bases. The V segment lost 0 bases and the J segment 5 bases; nucleotides outside the gene matches: 7. The CDR3 consists of 16 residues. Germline V gives CDR1 SGDLS, CDR2 YYNGEE. The CDR3 loop is CASSVAAGGPSETQYF. CDR3 coding DNA: TGTGCCAGCAGCGTAGCAGCGGGGGGGCCTTCGGAGACCCAGTACTTC.

V gene TRBV18 combines with J gene TRBJ2-7, with D perhaps matching TRBD1 (6 bases). This CDR3 is built from 13 residues. Germline CDR1 reads KGHSH; CDR2 reads LQKENI. Trimming removed 3 bases from V and 5 bases from J, with 11 bases in between. The chain's CDR3 is CASSPQTGNEQYF. For the CDR3, the DNA is TGTGCCAGCTCACCTCAAACAGGGAACGAGCAGTACTTC.

This clone was recorded a few times. This chain joins TRBV27 and TRBJ1-1; D gene unclear. This CDR3 has 13 amino acids. The germline gives CDR1 MNHEY, CDR2 SMNVEV (reference sequence). The V end was cut by 3 bases, the J end by 0 bases, with 5 bases between. The CDR3 protein is CASSFWLNTEAFF. DNA for the CDR3: TGTGCCAGCAGTTTTTGGTTGAACACTGAAGCTTTCTTT.

The gene calls are TRBV7-9 and TRBJ1-1; no firm D call. CDR1 is SEHNR and CDR2 is FQNEAQ in the germline V gene (reference sequence). CDR3 size: 15 residues. Trimming pared 1 base from V and 1 base from J, leaving 10 bases between. The CDR3 region has the DNA TGTGCCAGCAGCTTAGGGACCCTGGGGAACACTGAAGCTTTCTTT. Its protein is CASSLGTLGNTEAFF. Supplemented by reference TRBV7-9 and TRBJ1-1, the full variable domain reads DTGVSQNPRHKITKRGQNVTFRCDPISEHNRLYWYRQTLGQGPEFLTYFQNEAQLEKSRLLSDRFSAERPKGSFSTLEIQRTEQGDSAMYLCASSLGTLGNTEAFFGQGTRLTVV.

The V gene is TRBV6-1, the J gene TRBJ1-1; the D is unclear. The CDR3 is 13 residues long. Per the germline V gene, CDR1 is MNHNS and CDR2 is SASEGT. Trimming left V 5 bases short and J 1 base short, with 8 bases between. This CDR3 reads CASSYSKNTEAFF. The CDR3 nucleotides read TGTGCCAGCAGTTATTCGAAGAACACTGAAGCTTTCTTT.